The 7 T cell receptor beta chains below were found in one sample sequenced in a study of T cells in Graves' hyperthyroidism and ophthalmopathy. From RNA transcripts, TCR beta CDR3 regions were amplified. Using the HTBI primer set, a first-round RT-PCR was run on the TCR CDR3. MiXCR was run by TCRdb on the multiplex PCR reads, yielding one entry per CDR3 protein. The sample has about 52,000 distinct CDR3 sequences, roughly half seen once. Sequencing used blood. Every receptor here comes from a woman aged 50 to 65 with Graves' ophthalmopathy.

This clonotype was picked up many times. The V gene is TRBV20-1, the J gene TRBJ1-6; tentative D call: TRBD1 (5 bases). Looked up from germline, CDR1 is DFQATT and CDR2 is SNEGSKA (reference sequence). The length of the CDR3 is 16 residues. Trimming took 1 base from V and 8 from J, leaving 18 bases between them. CDR3 region: CSARVQGRGYDSPLHF. As DNA, the CDR3 is TGCAGTGCTAGAGTTCAGGGTAGGGGTTATGATTCACCCCTCCACTTT.

The sample holds one count of this clonotype. At one end, the junction sequence differs from germline, possibly due to a read error. The chain is built from TRBV7-2 and TRBJ1-2, with D unresolved. Germline CDR1 and CDR2: SGHTA and FQGNSA. The CDR3 length is 11 residues. CDR3: CACSSVYGYTF. The CDR3 DNA sequence: TGTGCCTGCAGCTCCGTCTATGGCTACACCTTC.

Concerning this clonotype: A much larger clone is a single base away; this may be a read error. DNA for the CDR3: TGTGCCAGCAGTATCCGACAGGGGTACGAGCAGCACTTC. Translating it yields CASSIRQGYEQHF. The chain is built from TRBV7-2 and TRBJ2-7; 8 nucleotides agree with TRBD1. The V gene's germline CDR1 is SGHTA and CDR2 FQGNSA. This CDR3 is built from 13 residues.

This clonotype has just one count. The V gene is TRBV20-1, the J gene TRBJ2-1; D tentatively fits TRBD1 or TRBD2 (5 bases each). CDR1 and CDR2 from the germline V gene are DFQATT and SNEGSKA (reference sequence). The CDR3 sequence is 14 residues long. Trimming removed 4 bases at V and 4 bases at J, with 14 bases between. The CDR3 DNA is TGCAGTGCTACCCTCCGGGACGGGTACAATGAGCAGTTCTTC. This gives the protein CSATLRDGYNEQFF.

About this clonotype itself: One end of the junction varies from germline; a read error may be responsible. The chain uses TRBV15 and TRBJ1-1; 7 nucleotides agree with TRBD1. The CDR3 length is 15 residues. CDR1 is LNHNV, CDR2 YYDKDF, per germline (reference sequence). CDR3 sequence (DNA): TGTGCCACCATCAGAGGTCAGGGGGTTGTCACCGAAGCTTTCTTT. Its protein is CATIRGQGVVTEAFF.

This sequence joins TRBV6-4 and TRBJ1-1; D gene unclear. Germline CDR1 MRHNA, CDR2 SNTAGT. The ends were cut back, 5 bases at V and 0 bases at J, with 10 bases in the middle. The CDR3 consists of 14 residues. The CDR3 coding sequence is TGTGCCAGCAGTCAGCCCGGATTGAACACTGAAGCTTTCTTT. Its protein product is CASSQPGLNTEAFF.

This clonotype was detected many times. J is TRBJ2-7 and V is TRBV5-5, with D hard to call. The CDR3 is 11 amino acids. CDR1 SGHKS and CDR2 YYEKEE come from the germline V gene (reference sequence). Trimming pared 4 bases from V and 3 bases from J, leaving 5 bases between. As DNA, the CDR3 is TGTGCCAGCAGCAATAACTACGAGCAGTACTTC. Its protein product is CASSNNYEQYF.